The clone carrying this T cell receptor (beta chain) was counted between two and nine times. The antigen remains unidentified. TCRdb processed the RT-PCR reads anew with MiXCR; each CDR3 protein has one entry. The table lists about 190,000 distinct CDR3 sequences, about an eighth of them singletons. This sample is part of a study of response to subunit inactivated influenza vaccine. Study-wide results and caveats: The study's authors posited that every seasonal influenza vaccination enlists few new T cells.

The material sequenced was CD8+ T cells sorted from PBMCs, taken roughly 5 days after vaccination. This clonotype was sampled from a man in his fifties who received an inactivated influenza vaccine.

The CDR3 nucleotides read TGTGCCAGGCCCTGGCTAAAGCGAGGGCGCGGGTACGAGCAGTACTTC. It codes for CARPWLKRGRGYEQYF. The chain has TRBV21-1 and TRBJ2-7; TRBD1 is taken as the D call from the table, unchecked against the DNA. TRBV21-1 is flagged as a pseudogene. The CDR3 length is 16 residues.